This paragraph reports one TCR beta chain. The data were obtained in a study of shared clonotypes between healthy human individuals. From germline, CDR1 is MNHNS and CDR2 SASEGT. The CDR3 sequence is 14 residues long. V shed 6 bases and J shed 0 bases, with 12 bases lying between them. TCRdb's copy holds only in-frame clones and misses some; the assay was immunoSEQ multiplex PCR. Of some 2.1 million clones in the sample, roughly 96% were seen once. The V call is TRBV6-1, the J call TRBJ2-7; D is possibly TRBD1 (6 bases). This sequence was found in a man younger than 35 in good health. Sequenced input: naive CD4+ T cells sorted from blood. Subset in this sample: CD45RA+ positively selected. CDR3 protein: CASRSGTFSYEQYF. CDR3 sequence (DNA): TGTGCCAGCAGGTCCGGGACATTCTCCTACGAGCAGTACTTC.